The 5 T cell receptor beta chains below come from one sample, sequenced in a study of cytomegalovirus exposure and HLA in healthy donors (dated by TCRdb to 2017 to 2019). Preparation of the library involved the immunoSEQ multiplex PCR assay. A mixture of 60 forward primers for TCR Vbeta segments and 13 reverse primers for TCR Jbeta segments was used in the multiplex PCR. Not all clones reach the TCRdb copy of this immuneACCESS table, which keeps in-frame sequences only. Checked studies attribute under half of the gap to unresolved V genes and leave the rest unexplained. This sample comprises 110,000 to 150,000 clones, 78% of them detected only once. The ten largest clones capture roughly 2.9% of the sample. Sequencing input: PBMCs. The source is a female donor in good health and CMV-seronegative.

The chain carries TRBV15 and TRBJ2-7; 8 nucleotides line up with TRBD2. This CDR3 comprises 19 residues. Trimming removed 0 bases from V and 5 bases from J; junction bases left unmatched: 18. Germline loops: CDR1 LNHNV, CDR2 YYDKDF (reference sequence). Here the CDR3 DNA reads TGTGCCACCAGCAGAGATCAGGATAGCGGGACGATAAGCAGGCACGAGCAGTACTTC. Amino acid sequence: CATSRDQDSGTISRHEQYF.

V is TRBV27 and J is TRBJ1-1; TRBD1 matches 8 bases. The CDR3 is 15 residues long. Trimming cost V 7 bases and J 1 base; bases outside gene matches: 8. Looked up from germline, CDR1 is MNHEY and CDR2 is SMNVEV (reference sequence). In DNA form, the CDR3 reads TGTGCCAGCACCTATACCGGGACAGGGAACACTGAAGCTTTCTTT. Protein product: CASTYTGTGNTEAFF.

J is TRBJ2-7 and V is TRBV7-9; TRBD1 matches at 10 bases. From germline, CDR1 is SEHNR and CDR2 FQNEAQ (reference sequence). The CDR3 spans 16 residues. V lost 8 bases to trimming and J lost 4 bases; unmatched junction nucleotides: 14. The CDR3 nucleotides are TGTGCCAGCGGCCCTTATCCGGGACAGGGGAGGTACGAGCAGTACTTC. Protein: CASGPYPGQGRYEQYF.

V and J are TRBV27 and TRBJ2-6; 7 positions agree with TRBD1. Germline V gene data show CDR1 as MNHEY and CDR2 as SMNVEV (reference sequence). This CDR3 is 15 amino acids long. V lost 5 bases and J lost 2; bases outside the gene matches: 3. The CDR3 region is CASSLQGTGANVLTF. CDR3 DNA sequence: TGTGCCAGCAGTCTACAGGGGACTGGGGCCAACGTCCTGACTTTC.

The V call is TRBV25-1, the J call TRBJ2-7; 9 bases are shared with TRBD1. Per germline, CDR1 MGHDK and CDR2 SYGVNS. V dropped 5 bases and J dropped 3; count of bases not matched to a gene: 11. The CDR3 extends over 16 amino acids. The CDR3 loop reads CASSQGPGTGSYEQYF. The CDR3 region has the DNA TGTGCCAGCAGTCAAGGTCCCGGGACAGGGAGCTACGAGCAGTACTTC.